The text below deals with one T cell receptor beta chain. The sample originates from a study of OX40 agonist ivuxolimab in advanced cancers. Whole-study context: Head and neck, renal cell, melanoma or hepatocellular carcinoma were the cancers that dose-escalation patients had.

The CDR3 has 16 amino acids. Germline CDR1 is KGHSH and CDR2 is LQKENI. V lost 0 bases, J lost 5 bases, and 13 bases lay in between. Sequencing was performed with immunoSEQ multiplex PCR; in TCRdb, only in-frame clones are kept and a portion is missing. Here the sample spans some 55,000 clones, approximately 84% being singletons. Here the sequenced sample was CD4+ or CD8+ T cells sorted from blood, taken in a trial of the OX40 agonist ivuxolimab. This chain connects TRBV18 to TRBJ2-2, with D possibly TRBD1 on 6 matching bases. The TCR originated in an adult with an advanced solid tumor such as melanoma, head and neck, liver or kidney cancer. CDR3 nucleotide sequence: TGTGCCAGCTCACCACCGGCAGGGGCGAGGACCGGGGAGCTGTTTTTT. It yields the protein CASSPPAGARTGELFF. Drawing the rest from reference TRBV18 and TRBJ2-2, the complete variable domain is NAGVMQNPRHLVRRRGQEARLRCSPMKGHSHVYWYRQLPEEGLKFMVYLQKENIIDESGMPKERFSAEFPKEGPSILRIQQVVRGDSAAYFCASSPPAGARTGELFFGEGSRLTVL.